This T cell receptor (beta chain) originates from a study of blood T cell repertoires in COVID-19. Study-wide context: Italy, Spain and the United States were the sources of the convalescent and acute COVID-19 samples. PBMCs, B-cell-depleted T cells, or T cells provided the cDNA or gDNA that made up the material.

Germline lookup yields CDR1 SGHKS and CDR2 YYEKEE (reference sequence). CDR3 length: 16 residues. Losses at the gene ends were 4 bases for V and 2 bases for J; bases not matched to a gene: 11. As handled by the study authors: Quantification of nucleated cells was approximated via reference gene primer amplification. Assay: immunoSEQ multiplex PCR; the TCRdb copy retains only in-frame clones and omits some. The V and J calls and clone size were taken over from that table, and D and trimming were inferred from the DNA. The data hold 100,000 or so clones, with about 87% observed a single time. Sequencing was done on a sample of peripheral blood. This sequence was found in a human donor in a cohort sampled during active COVID-19. V is TRBV5-5 and J is TRBJ1-2, with 7 bases identical to TRBD1. CDR3 in amino acids: CASSQGDSQVNYGYTF. CDR3 sequence (DNA): TGTGCCAGCAGCCAAGGGGACAGCCAAGTCAACTATGGCTACACCTTC.